Shown below are 2 T cell receptor beta chains from a single sample sequenced in a study of beta chain features in type 1 diabetes. Reverse transcription of all isolated RNA meant that expressed TCRB transcripts were sequenced. Data came from immunoSEQ multiplex PCR; TCRdb stores just in-frame clones and leaves some out. The table records more than 300,000 clones, around 15% of them present only once. The specimen was naive CD4+ T cells from blood. These receptors were obtained from a young woman in good health.

This chain joins TRBV11-2 and TRBJ2-1; 7 bases align to TRBD1. Germline CDR1 and CDR2: SGHAT and FQNNGV. The ends lost 1 base at V and 4 bases at J; junction bases unmatched: 10. The CDR3 has 17 amino acids. The CDR3 region is CASSLAPGQTTYNEQFF. The CDR3 DNA sequence: TGTGCCAGCAGCTTAGCACCGGGACAGACGACGTACAATGAGCAGTTCTTC.

The chain combines TRBV4-3 with TRBJ1-4, with D unresolved. Germline CDR1 and CDR2: LGHNA and YSLEER. This CDR3 has 16 residues. Trimming shortened V by 0 bases and J by 8 bases, and 16 bases separated the two germline ends. Here the CDR3 reads CASSQEKPGYREKLFF. The CDR3 DNA sequence: TGCGCCAGCAGCCAAGAGAAACCGGGGTATAGAGAAAAACTGTTTTTT.